One and the same sample provided the 9 T cell receptor beta chains below, sequenced in a study of STAT5B mutations in CD4+ large granular lymphocyte leukemia. The method was immunoSEQ multiplex PCR; TCRdb's version includes in-frame clones alone and lacks a portion of them. The sample includes over 25,000 clones, around 85% of them seen just once. Sequences were obtained from CD4+ T cells from blood buffy coats. These TCRs come from a human donor in good health.

This chain joins TRBV7-6 and TRBJ2-5; no reliable D call. The CDR3 length is 12 residues. Trimming removed 5 bases from V and 4 bases from J, with 8 bases in between. Germline V gene lookup returns CDR1 SGHVS and CDR2 FNYEAQ. CDR3 sequence reads: CASSRSSETQYF. The CDR3 DNA reads as TGTGCCAGCAGCCGGTCTTCAGAGACCCAGTACTTC.

Only a few counts were recorded for this clone. The rearrangement uses TRBV12-5 and TRBJ1-2; D remains ambiguous. Germline loops: CDR1 LGHNT, CDR2 FRNRAP. The CDR3 is 14 amino acids. Trimming cost V 6 bases and J 0 bases, with 11 bases left between them. The CDR3 is CASGIAAPNYGYTF. The CDR3 nucleotides read TGTGCTAGTGGAATAGCGGCTCCTAACTATGGCTACACCTTC.

CDR3 in amino acids: CASSQDSETQYF. The CDR3 DNA follows: TGTGCCAGCAGCCAAGATTCGGAGACCCAGTACTTC. The chain uses TRBV7-9 and TRBJ2-5; no clear D gene. V shed 5 bases and J shed 5 bases, with 9 bases lying between them. CDR1 SEHNR and CDR2 FQNEAQ come from the germline V gene (reference sequence). The CDR3 contains 12 residues.

The chain employs TRBV28 and TRBJ2-1; D remains unclear. This CDR3 spans 13 amino acids. Between the trimmed V and J ends, which lost 3 bases and 3 bases, there was a span of 6 bases. Germline-derived CDR1 and CDR2 are MDHEN and SYDVKM. The CDR3 nucleotides read TGTGCCAGCAGTTTTGGGGACTACAATGAGCAGTTCTTC. Protein sequence: CASSFGDYNEQFF.

The chain has TRBV6-1 and TRBJ1-2; TRBD1 aligns across 7 bases. V trimming: 7 bases; J trimming: 1 base; junction bases outside the gene matches: 6. CDR1 is MNHNS and CDR2 is SASEGT in the germline V gene. The CDR3 extends over 14 amino acids. CDR3 sequence reads: CASNPTGINYGYTF. The CDR3 DNA is TGTGCCAGCAATCCGACAGGGATTAACTATGGCTACACCTTC.

The chain uses TRBV4-3 and TRBJ2-1; TRBD2 matches at 8 bases. Germline CDR1 reads LGHNA; CDR2 reads YSLEER. V was pared by 3 bases and J by 6 bases, with 4 bases of the junction left unmatched. There are 14 residues in the CDR3. CDR3 DNA sequence: TGCGCCAGCAGCCACGGGGGGGCCAGCAATGAGCAGTTCTTC. The encoded protein is CASSHGGASNEQFF.

The chain recombines TRBV10-3 with TRBJ1-1, with TRBD1 identical over 7 bases. V shed 8 bases and J 5 bases; nucleotides not matched to a gene: 14. The CDR3 sequence is 15 residues long. Per the germline V gene, CDR1 is ENHRY and CDR2 is SYGVKD. The CDR3 protein is CAIGGQDREETEAFF. The CDR3 DNA sequence: TGTGCCATCGGCGGCCAAGACAGGGAGGAGACTGAAGCTTTCTTT.

The sample holds one count of this clone. The chain employs TRBV5-1 and TRBJ1-2; 8 bases are a match to TRBD1. The CDR3 has 17 amino acids. Germline CDR1 is SGHRS and CDR2 is YFSETQ. Losses at the gene ends were 4 bases for V and 0 bases for J; bases not matched to a gene: 11. The CDR3 region has the DNA TGCGCCAGCAGCCCTACAAGCCCAGGGGGCTCTAACTATGGCTACACCTTC. Encoded protein: CASSPTSPGGSNYGYTF.

The J gene is TRBJ2-2, the V gene TRBV19; D gene ambiguous. The germline gives CDR1 LNHDA, CDR2 SQIVND (reference sequence). The CDR3 loop spans 14 amino acids. V was trimmed by 3 bases and J by 4 bases, leaving 9 bases between them. The CDR3 reads CASSISPGTGELFF. CDR3 nucleotide sequence: TGTGCCAGTAGTATTTCCCCAGGCACCGGGGAGCTGTTTTTT.